The clone carrying this T cell receptor beta chain is a singleton in its sample. What it recognizes is unknown. Sequencing of TCR beta was performed on blood CD8+ and CD4+ T cells. TEMRA cells were FACS-enriched, while CD8+ and CD4+ T cells were negatively isolated. The sample originates from a study of CD8 T cells in Susac syndrome. Study-wide points: The number of individuals included in the study's TCR sequencing and HLA analysis was acknowledged as relatively small.

The RNA input was roughly 0.45 to 1 ug, and it was reverse transcribed with random hexamers. TCR beta CDR3 was amplified by immunoSEQ covering 54 Vbeta and 13 Jbeta. TCRdb reprocessed the immunoSEQ multiplex PCR reads with MiXCR, giving one entry per CDR3 protein. The sample yields 330,000 or so distinct CDR3 sequences, approximately 90% seen once. Germline V gives CDR1 MNHEY, CDR2 SVGEGT. Losses at the gene ends were 4 bases for V and 6 bases for J; bases not matched to a gene: 3. The CDR3 has 14 residues. The chain joins TRBV6-2 or TRBV6-3 to TRBJ2-1, with 10 bases aligning to TRBD2. The sample was CD8+ T cells from PBMCs. The source is a human donor with multiple sclerosis. The CDR3 coding sequence is TGTGCCAGCAGTTCCCTAGCGGGAGCCAATGAGCAGTTCTTC. Translation gives CASSSLAGANEQFF.